This T cell receptor (beta chain) comes out of a study of T cells after yellow fever vaccination. Findings of the study overall: Bulk-population clonotypes that are abundant could appear as contaminants in FACS-sorted repertoires.

The germline V gene has CDR1 SGHTA and CDR2 FQGNSA. The CDR3 consists of 14 residues. V was pared by 4 bases and J by 3 bases, with 1 base of the junction left unmatched. Via MiXCR, TCRdb re-called the 5' RACE reads, giving one row per CDR3 protein. The sample carries about 580,000 distinct CDR3 sequences, roughly a sixth recorded once. This clonotype was observed a few times. Its matching antigen is unknown. The TCR comes from a man aged 18 to 29 who received the YFV17D yellow fever vaccine. V usage is TRBV7-2 and J usage is TRBJ2-7, with 12 bases fitting TRBD2. Here the sequenced sample was PBMCs, taken around 5 days after the first yellow fever vaccination. This chain's CDR3 is CASSWGLAGYEQYV. For the CDR3, the DNA is TGTGCCAGCAGCTGGGGACTAGCGGGCTACGAGCAGTACGTC.